This T cell receptor (beta chain) came from a study of T cell repertoires in cytomegalovirus infection. For the study at large: Indicated by public TCR beta signatures were CMV infection and matching HLA type. Study-wide results and caveats: Pooled public TCR beta family frequency picked out CMV carriers with the relevant HLA. HLA-C-restricted, CMV-specific TCR beta clonotypes were dominant ex vivo.

The CDR3 is made up of 16 amino acids. Per the germline V gene, CDR1 is SNHLY and CDR2 is FYNNEI. V was trimmed by 1 base and J by 0 bases, leaving 10 bases between them. TCRdb re-called the reads with MiXCR, one entry per CDR3 protein. The sample holds over 100,000 distinct CDR3 sequences; approximately 15% are singletons and the top ten take 8%. Concerning this clonotype itself: The antigen remains unidentified.

Sequencing input: PBMCs. The origin of this receptor is a human donor in good health (CMV status not recorded). Some clones in this sample may be carry-over from other donors' samples. V is TRBV2 and J is TRBJ1-3; D ambiguous. The CDR3 nucleotides read TGTGCCAGCAGTGAAGTGGCAGCGCTCTCTGGAAACACCATATATTTT. As protein: CASSEVAALSGNTIYF.